This record looks at one T cell receptor (beta chain) sequence and its context. Its antigen remains undetermined. Qualities for individual bases were not recorded, and no much larger clone is one base off. This sample is drawn from a study of response to subunit inactivated influenza vaccine (dated by TCRdb to 2016 to 2019). Turning to the overall study: Deep quantitative profiling of the T cell receptor repertoire was used in the study to follow responses to a trivalent subunit inactivated influenza vaccine. Study-wide findings and limitations: The authors proposed that each seasonal influenza vaccination may bring in only a limited number of new T cells.

Library preparation was by RT-PCR. Sequencing took place on an Illumina HiSeq 2500. TCRdb passed the public sequencing reads through fastp at Q25 and MiXCR, retaining productive beta sequences. Rows merge per CDR3 protein into single entries with the most common DNA and genes. This sample comprises about 170,000 distinct CDR3 sequences, around 12% of them detected only once. The biggest ten clones account for 29% of the sample. At the junction V is shortened by 0 bases and J by 0 bases, with 6 bases in between. The CDR3 holds 14 amino acids from the cysteine to the phenylalanine. The retained sequence is limited to the CDR3, 42 bases, with the frame set at the first base. The germline V gene supplies CDR1 SGHDT and CDR2 YYEEEE. This same sample was also part of a study on T cells expressing NK-cell markers. In that second paper, the authors write: TCR beta cDNA libraries were prepared using 5'RACE template switching, which introduced a universal primer site and unique molecular identifiers. Fewer than ten donors provided sorted CD3+CD56+NKG2C+, CD3+CD56+NKG2C- and CD3+CD56-NKG2C+ T-cell subsets, whose TCR beta-chain repertoires were profiled. Seven of the eight sequenced donors were HCMV-seropositive and one was HCMV-seronegative. In several experiments an anti-gammadeltaTCR antibody was added to restrict sorting to alphabetaTCR-expressing T cells. In six donors, the dominant CD3+CD56+NKG2C+ clonotypes ranked among the top 10 CD8+ clonotypes, making up 1.0-7.0% of CD8+ T cells. Those dominant clonotypes were again the most abundant among CD3+CD56-NKG2C+ cells in a handful of donors, at about 28.3-60.1%. Whether the expanded NKG2C-expressing T cell clones were specific for HCMV antigens was left unclear. The eight sequenced donors were randomly selected healthy volunteers, three men and five women. HCMV-specific IgG was detected in serum with a commercial ELISA kit to determine HCMV serostatus. Peripheral blood mononuclear cells were isolated from blood by Ficoll density gradient centrifugation. Magnetic immunoseparation with Miltenyi isolation kits was used to isolate CD4+ and CD8+ T cells from PBMC. Synthesis of cDNA was primed from the TCR beta constant segment and was followed by two consecutive PCR amplification steps. Libraries were sequenced as 2 x 150 bp reads on Illumina HiSeq 2000/2500, MiSeq or NextSeq. MIGEC was used to demultiplex reads and group the reads by UMI, and MiTCR was used to assemble and quantify clonotypes. Only TCR cDNA sequences supported by at least two reads were kept to exclude erroneous sequences. The tcR package was used for downstream repertoire analysis, and clonotypes were matched across fractions by CDR3 nucleotide sequence plus V segment. VDJmatch was used to annotate antigen specificity against VDJdb, with one amino acid substitution in CDR3 allowed.

The sequence joins TRBV5-6 to TRBJ2-5; the D gene is not confidently resolved. The sample here was CD8+ T cells sorted from PBMCs, taken 11 to 12 days after vaccination. This clonotype was obtained from a man aged 45-65 years who received an inactivated influenza vaccine. Donor details come from another sample of the same person, matched by shared clones. For the CDR3, the sequence is CASSLVGNQETQYF. The nucleotides are TGTGCCAGCAGCTTGGTTGGTAACCAAGAGACCCAGTACTTC.